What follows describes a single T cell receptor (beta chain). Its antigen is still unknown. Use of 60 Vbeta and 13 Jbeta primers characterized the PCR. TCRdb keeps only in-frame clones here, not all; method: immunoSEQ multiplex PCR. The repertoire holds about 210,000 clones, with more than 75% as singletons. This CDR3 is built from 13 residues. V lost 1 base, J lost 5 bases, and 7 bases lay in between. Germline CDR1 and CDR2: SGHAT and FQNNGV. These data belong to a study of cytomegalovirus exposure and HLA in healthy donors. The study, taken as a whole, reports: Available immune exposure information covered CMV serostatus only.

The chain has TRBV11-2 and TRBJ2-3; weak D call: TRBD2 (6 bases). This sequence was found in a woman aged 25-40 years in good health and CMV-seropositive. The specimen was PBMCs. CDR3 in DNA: TGTGCCAGCAGCTTAGGAGCGGGAGATACGCAGTATTTT. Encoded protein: CASSLGAGDTQYF.